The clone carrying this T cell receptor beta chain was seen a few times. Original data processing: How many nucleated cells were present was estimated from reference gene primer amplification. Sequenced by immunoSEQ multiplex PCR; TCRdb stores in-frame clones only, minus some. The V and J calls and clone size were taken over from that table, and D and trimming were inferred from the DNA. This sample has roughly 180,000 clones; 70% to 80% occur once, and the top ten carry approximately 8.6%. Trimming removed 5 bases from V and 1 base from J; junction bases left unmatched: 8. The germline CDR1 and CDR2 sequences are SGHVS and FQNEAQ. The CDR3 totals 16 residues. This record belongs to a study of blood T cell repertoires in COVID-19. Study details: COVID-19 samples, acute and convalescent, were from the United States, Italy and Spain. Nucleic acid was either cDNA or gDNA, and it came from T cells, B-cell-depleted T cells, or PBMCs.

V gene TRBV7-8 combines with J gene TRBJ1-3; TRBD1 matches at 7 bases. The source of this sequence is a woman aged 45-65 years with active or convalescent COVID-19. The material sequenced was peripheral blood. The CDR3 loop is CASSAIQGYSGNTIYF. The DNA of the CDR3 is TGTGCCAGCAGCGCTATACAGGGGTATTCTGGAAACACCATATATTTT.